This entry features one T cell receptor (beta chain) sequence. Its specificity is not known. The data derive from a study of cytomegalovirus exposure and HLA in healthy donors. PCR was performed using 60 Vbeta and 13 Jbeta primers. Authors' analysis steps: Later analysis identified tens of millions of unique TCR beta chains, 8.5 million to 13 million shared. Some clones are missing from TCRdb's copy, which holds only in-frame ones; the method was immunoSEQ multiplex PCR. V and J calls plus clone size are reproduced from that table; the DNA served to infer D and trimming. The profile covers 120,000 or so clones, with about 86% appearing a single time and 1.5% to 2% taken by the ten largest. The study, taken as a whole, reports: Data from an earlier analysis indicated that most TCR beta V segments were productive either about 87% or about 30% of the time.

Germline CDR1 SGHNT, CDR2 YYREEE (reference sequence). After removal of 5 bases from V and 6 bases from J, the junction contained 13 bases not matched to a gene. The CDR3 totals 17 residues. The sequencing sample was made of PBMCs. This clonotype was sampled from a man aged 40-49 years in good health and CMV-seronegative. The rearrangement links TRBV5-4 to TRBJ2-2, with TRBD2 identical over 10 bases. The CDR3 sequence: CASSFDPGLALAGELFF. DNA of the CDR3: TGTGCCAGCAGTTTCGACCCGGGACTAGCGTTGGCCGGGGAGCTGTTTTTT.